The present entry profiles one T cell receptor (beta chain) with its context. In the original processing: Nucleated cell number was recorded as an estimate derived from reference gene primer amplification. Sequencing used immunoSEQ multiplex PCR; TCRdb keeps in-frame clones, though not all of them. That table gives V, J and clone size, and the DNA gave D and trimming. Of about 160,000 clones listed, roughly 77% are singletons. The sample is drawn from a study of blood T cell repertoires in COVID-19. Study-level information: Sites in the United States, Italy and Spain provided acute and convalescent COVID-19 samples. From T cells, B-cell-depleted T cells, or PBMCs came the material, which was cDNA or gDNA.

The V and J ends lost 4 bases and 4 bases, in that order; junction bases with no gene match: 10. The length of the CDR3 is 16 residues. The germline V gene has CDR1 MNHEY and CDR2 SMNVEV (reference sequence). Sequencing input: peripheral blood. This receptor was taken from a human donor in a cohort sampled during active COVID-19. The chain couples TRBV27 to TRBJ2-3, with TRBD2 identical over 8 bases. Written as DNA, the CDR3 is TGTGCCAGCAGTTGGAGACTAGCGAGCGGACCAGATACGCAGTATTTT. Translation gives CASSWRLASGPDTQYF.